This T cell receptor beta chain was profiled in a study of blood T cell repertoires in COVID-19. Whole-study context: Whether acute or convalescent, the COVID-19 samples came from the United States, Italy and Spain. T cells, B-cell-depleted T cells, or PBMCs supplied cDNA or gDNA.

V lost 3 bases and J lost 7, with 15 bases in between. CDR3 length: 15 residues. Germline CDR1 is KGHSH and CDR2 is LQKENI. Study processing details: Reference gene primer amplification gave estimated nucleated cell counts. The repertoire was sequenced with immunoSEQ multiplex PCR; TCRdb's copy has only in-frame clones and lacks some. V, J and clone size are taken as reported in that table, and D and trimming were inferred from the DNA itself. The sample shows about 120,000 clones, around 84% of them seen only once. The chain has TRBV18 and TRBJ2-2; D is uncertain. The sequence was obtained from a woman between 35 and 50 years old with acute or convalescent COVID-19. The sample was peripheral blood. The CDR3 region is CASSPPIRSGGELFF. The CDR3 DNA reads TGTGCCAGCTCACCGCCGATTCGGTCGGGCGGGGAGCTGTTTTTT.